These 23 T cell receptor beta chains were all obtained from the same sample, sequenced in a study of blood T cells in healthy people across ages (dated by TCRdb to about 2015). The library came from 5' RACE. Instrument used: Illumina HiSeq 2500. A second roughly 6 to 12 cycle PCR used a sample-barcoded 5' primer and a J-beta primer mix. Through fastp at Q25 and MiXCR, TCRdb rebuilt clones from the public reads, retaining in-frame beta chains. Rows with a matching CDR3 protein are joined into one entry that keeps the most common DNA and genes. The sample table records under 1 million distinct CDR3 sequences; under 55% of these occur just once. Jointly, the top ten make up roughly 19% of the sample. The sequencing sample was made of blood. All receptors derive from a man between 60 and 75 years old in good health.

This clonotype was counted a few times. The J gene is TRBJ1-1, the V gene TRBV4-1; D gene uncertain. CDR1 is MGHRA and CDR2 is YSYEKL in the germline V gene. The CDR3 is 15 amino acids. With 4 bases removed from V and 0 bases from J, the gap between germline ends came to 12 bases. CDR3 loop: CASSLTELMNTEAFF. CDR3 DNA sequence: TGCGCCAGCAGCCTGACGGAGCTTATGAACACTGAAGCTTTCTTT.

This clonotype showed up just a few times. The V call is TRBV7-6, the J call TRBJ2-5, with a tentative D call TRBD2 (6 bases). The CDR3 is 14 residues long. Germline lookup yields CDR1 SGHVS and CDR2 FNYEAQ. V gave up 2 bases and J gave up 5 bases, with 12 bases separating them. The CDR3 nucleotides are TGTGCCAGCAGCTTATCGGGGGAGCGGGAGACCCAGTACTTC. Its translation: CASSLSGERETQYF. The complete variable domain, with remaining parts taken from reference TRBV7-6 and TRBJ2-5, reads GAGVSQSPRYKVTKRGQDVALRCDPISGHVSLYWYRQALGQGPEFLTYFNYEAQQDKSGLPNDRFSAERPEGSISTLTIQRTEQRDSAMYRCASSLSGERETQYFGPGTRLLVL.

V gene TRBV10-3 combines with J gene TRBJ2-3, with D possibly being TRBD1 (6 bases). The CDR3 is 14 amino acids. V lost 6 bases, J lost 1 base, and 11 bases lay in between. Germline V lookup: CDR1 ENHRY, CDR2 SYGVKD. CDR3 region: CAIRETGRTDTQYF. The DNA for the CDR3 is TGTGCCATCAGGGAGACAGGTCGCACAGATACGCAGTATTTT.

This chain joins TRBV7-6 and TRBJ1-4, with 12 bases identical to TRBD1. The CDR3 is 15 residues long. CDR1 is SGHVS, CDR2 FNYEAQ, per germline. V lost 5 bases, J lost 7 bases, and 5 bases stayed unmatched. The CDR3 bases are TGTGCCAGCAGCGCGGGACAGGGGGCAGGTGAAAAACTGTTTTTT. Translating it yields CASSAGQGAGEKLFF.

This clonotype has a handful of counts. The CDR3 here is CASSLNEASPLHF. The CDR3 nucleotides are TGTGCCAGCAGCCTTAACGAAGCCTCACCCCTCCACTTT. J is TRBJ1-6 and V is TRBV7-9; D is undetermined. The CDR3 has 13 residues. The ends were cut back, 5 bases at V and 10 bases at J, with 12 bases in the middle. Germline V gene sequence: CDR1 SEHNR, CDR2 FQNEAQ (reference sequence).

V usage is TRBV2 and J usage is TRBJ2-1; weak D call: TRBD2 (5 bases). Germline V gene data show CDR1 as SNHLY and CDR2 as FYNNEI. This CDR3 spans 11 amino acids. With 2 bases removed from V and 10 bases from J, the gap between germline ends came to 6 bases. CDR3 residues: CASSEIAEQFF. The DNA for the CDR3 is TGTGCCAGCAGTGAAATAGCGGAGCAGTTCTTC.

This clonotype was found a few times. The chain carries TRBV4-3 and TRBJ1-2; D might be TRBD1 (6 bases). CDR3 length: 14 amino acids. Looked up from germline, CDR1 is LGHNA and CDR2 is YSLEER. V lost 2 bases, J lost 1 base, and 8 bases lay in between. The CDR3 spells CASSQKQGNYGYTF. For the CDR3, the DNA is TGCGCCAGCAGCCAAAAACAGGGTAACTATGGCTACACCTTC.

The chain combines TRBV15 with TRBJ1-5, with no clear D. V was cut by 4 bases and J by 1 base, with 11 bases left in between. The CDR3 has 15 residues. Germline V gene data show CDR1 as LNHNV and CDR2 as YYDKDF (reference sequence). DNA of the CDR3: TGTGCCACCAGCACGGACCCCGGGAGCAATCAGCCCCAGCATTTT. This codes for CATSTDPGSNQPQHF.

V gene TRBV7-9 combines with J gene TRBJ2-5, with TRBD1 identical over 10 bases. The DNA end is a closer match to TRBJ2-7, so the J assignment may be wrong. Germline V CDR1 and CDR2: SEHNR, FQNEAQ (reference sequence). This CDR3 is built from 15 residues. In DNA form, the CDR3 reads TGTGCCAGCAGCTCATCGGACAGGGGGTTGGACGAGCAGTACTTC. Encoded protein: CASSSSDRGLDEQYF.

This clonotype has just a few counts. CDR3: CSARPAKIGFF. In DNA form, the CDR3 reads TGCAGTGCTAGACCCGCCAAGATAGGGTTCTTC. The V gene is TRBV20-1, the J gene TRBJ2-1; no clear D gene. Germline V gene lookup returns CDR1 DFQATT and CDR2 SNEGSKA (reference sequence). V lost 2 bases and J lost 15, with 14 bases in between. This CDR3 is built from 11 residues.

This clonotype has more than one count but fewer than ten. This chain connects TRBV7-2 to TRBJ2-3; D is uncertain. The CDR3 runs 12 residues. The V gene lost 3 bases and the J gene lost 5 bases, with 6 bases spanning the gap. Germline assignment: CDR1 SGHTA and CDR2 FQGNSA. CDR3 sequence (DNA): TGTGCCAGCAGCTTGACCCGAGATACGCAGTATTTT. Translation gives CASSLTRDTQYF.

This clonotype was seen at least ten times. The chain joins TRBV7-2 to TRBJ2-1; D is undetermined. Trimming cost V 0 bases and J 10 bases, with 4 bases left between them. The CDR3 sequence is 11 residues long. CDR1 and CDR2 from the germline V gene are SGHTA and FQGNSA. Here the CDR3 reads CASSLAGEQFF. CDR3 DNA sequence: TGTGCCAGCAGCTTAGCGGGGGAGCAGTTCTTC.

This clonotype was seen a handful of times. The J gene is TRBJ2-1, the V gene TRBV5-1, with 7 nucleotides matching TRBD1. V gave up 4 bases and J gave up 2 bases; unmatched junction bases: 6. CDR3 length: 15 residues. Germline lookup yields CDR1 SGHRS and CDR2 YFSETQ. CDR3 nucleotides: TGCGCCAGCAGCATCTCGACAGGGACCTACAATGAGCAGTTCTTC. Translated, it gives CASSISTGTYNEQFF.

The chain combines TRBV20-1 with TRBJ2-7; TRBD1 might be the D (7 bases). V lost 6 bases, J lost 0 bases, and 21 bases lay in between. The CDR3 has 16 amino acids. Germline-derived CDR1 and CDR2 are DFQATT and SNEGSKA (reference sequence). CDR3 loop: CSASPPGGGHSYEQYF. CDR3 nucleotides: TGCAGTGCCAGTCCTCCCGGAGGGGGCCACTCCTACGAGCAGTACTTC.

The chain links TRBV29-1 to TRBJ2-5; D not resolved. Per germline, CDR1 SQVTM and CDR2 ANQGSEA. V lost 3 bases to trimming and J lost 2 bases, with 7 bases between them. This CDR3 has 12 amino acids. For the CDR3, the DNA is TGCAGCGTTGATCTGGTTCAAGAGACCCAGTACTTC. Its translation: CSVDLVQETQYF.

This clonotype turned up a few times. The CDR3 here is CASSPPTVTLGEQYF. The CDR3 DNA follows: TGTGCCAGCAGCCCCCCGACAGTGACCCTAGGCGAGCAGTACTTC. The chain employs TRBV7-2 and TRBJ2-5; D might be TRBD1 (5 bases). The J call may be mistaken, given a closer DNA end match to TRBJ2-7. Germline loops: CDR1 SGHTA, CDR2 FQGNSA. The CDR3 runs to 15 residues.

At least ten counts were recorded for this clonotype. The chain links TRBV11-2 to TRBJ2-7; D perhaps matches TRBD2 (5 bases). Per the germline V gene, CDR1 is SGHAT and CDR2 is FQNNGV. V shed 6 bases and J shed 5 bases, with 11 bases lying between them. The CDR3 is 12 amino acids. The CDR3 reads CASSQNSDEQYF. DNA of the CDR3: TGTGCCAGCAGTCAAAATAGCGACGAGCAGTACTTC.

This clonotype came up once. This chain connects TRBV7-9 to TRBJ1-6; D perhaps matches TRBD1 (5 bases). The CDR3 runs to 15 residues. Germline V gene sequence: CDR1 SEHNR, CDR2 FQNEAQ (reference sequence). Trimming shortened V by 4 bases and J by 9 bases, and 16 bases separated the two germline ends. The CDR3, as DNA: TGTGCCAGCAGCTGGCAAAGGGACCGATCTTCACCCCTCCACTTT. The encoded protein is CASSWQRDRSSPLHF.

The genes are TRBV20-1 and TRBJ2-1; 9 positions match TRBD2. CDR3 length: 16 amino acids. The germline V gene has CDR1 DFQATT and CDR2 SNEGSKA (reference sequence). V gave up 4 bases and J gave up 2 bases; unmatched junction bases: 9. CDR3: CSATGGGAATYNEQFF. The CDR3 DNA is TGCAGTGCTACGGGCGGGGGGGCCGCAACCTACAATGAGCAGTTCTTC.

The CDR3 spells CASRDPSTDTQYF. The DNA for the CDR3 is TGTGCCAGCAGGGACCCATCCACAGATACGCAGTATTTT. The rearrangement links TRBV12-3 or TRBV12-4 to TRBJ2-3, with D unresolved. V was trimmed by 6 bases and J by 2 bases, leaving 9 bases between them. The CDR3 has 13 residues.

This clonotype turned up a few times. The chain employs TRBV20-1 and TRBJ1-1, with 9 bases that match TRBD1. The V gene end was trimmed by 3 bases and the J gene end by 2 bases; junction bases not matched to a gene: 1. In germline, CDR1 is DFQATT, CDR2 SNEGSKA (reference sequence). The CDR3 covers 13 residues. Here the CDR3 reads CSARDRGNTEAFF. The CDR3 nucleotides read TGCAGTGCTAGGGACAGGGGAAACACTGAAGCTTTCTTT.

The genes are TRBV20-1 and TRBJ2-3, with D perhaps TRBD1 or TRBD2 (7 bases each). The V end lost 6 bases, the J end lost 4 bases, and 20 bases lay between the germline ends. Germline CDR1 reads DFQATT; CDR2 reads SNEGSKA (reference sequence). The CDR3 length is 15 residues. CDR3 DNA: TGCAGTGCCAGGGGGGGGGGCGATATCTCAGATACGCAGTATTTT. This codes for CSARGGGDISDTQYF.

V gene TRBV29-1 combines with J gene TRBJ2-3; D remains ambiguous. Trimming shortened V by 7 bases and J by 6 bases, and 8 bases separated the two germline ends. Germline-derived CDR1 and CDR2 are SQVTM and ANQGSEA. The CDR3 totals 10 residues. CDR3 DNA sequence: TGCAGCGCCGGTCAGGATACGCAGTATTTT. The encoded protein is CSAGQDTQYF.